This T cell receptor (beta chain) appears in the sequencing data of a study of cytomegalovirus exposure and HLA in healthy donors. This CDR3 contains 17 residues. Trimming removed 1 base from V and 6 bases from J; junction bases left unmatched: 13. Per germline, CDR1 ENHRY and CDR2 SYGVKD. Primers included in the PCR were 60 Vbeta and 13 Jbeta primers. Sequencing used immunoSEQ multiplex PCR; TCRdb keeps in-frame clones, though not all of them. The sample lists 150,000 or so clones; about 85% were seen once. Material for sequencing was PBMCs. The chain combines TRBV10-3 with TRBJ2-7, with TRBD1 matching over 9 bases. This TCR derives from a young man in good health and CMV-seronegative. Here the CDR3 DNA reads TGTGCCATCAGTGAGTTCTCATTCGGGACAGGGTCCATCGAGCAGTACTTC. Its protein product is CAISEFSFGTGSIEQYF.